These T cell receptor beta chains were read from a single sample in a study of blood T cell repertoires in COVID-19. Sequenced by immunoSEQ multiplex PCR; TCRdb stores in-frame clones only, minus some. The sample carries some 98,000 clones, approximately 79% recorded once. Sequencing was done on a sample of peripheral blood. Every receptor here comes from a man in his 70s with active or convalescent COVID-19. Both conserved end residues are part of each CDR3. Fields, in order: clone size, CDR3 length, V gene, D gene, J gene, CDR3 protein, CDR3 DNA. D genes are given only for firm matches. Clone size appears in some rows only: once, few, many, or a class for an expanded clone.

size: NA
length: 13
V: TRBV12-3/TRBV12-4
D: TRBD2
J: TRBJ2-5
CDR3: CASRGGNGETQYF
DNA: TGTGCCAGCAGGGGGGGGAATGGAGAGACCCAGTACTTC

size: few
length: 13
V: TRBV30
D: NA
J: TRBJ1-2
CDR3: CAWTRGREFGYTF
DNA: TGTGCCTGGACCCGAGGGAGGGAGTTTGGCTACACCTTC

size: NA
length: 15
V: TRBV3-1/TRBV3-2
D: NA
J: TRBJ1-1
CDR3: CASSPPGQLNTEAFF
DNA: TGTGCCAGCAGCCCCCCGGGACAACTGAACACTGAAGCTTTCTTT

size: NA
length: 14
V: TRBV10-3
D: NA
J: TRBJ1-4
CDR3: CAISERRLNEKLFF
DNA: TGTGCCATCAGTGAGAGGAGGTTAAATGAAAAACTGTTTTTT

size: few
length: 14
V: TRBV5-5
D: NA
J: TRBJ1-1
CDR3: CASRRAHGNTEAFF
DNA: TGTGCCAGCAGGCGGGCCCATGGGAACACTGAAGCTTTCTTT

size: NA
length: 17
V: TRBV7-2
D: NA
J: TRBJ2-2
CDR3: CASREGQAGANTGELFF
DNA: TGTGCCAGCCGTGAAGGGCAGGCCGGGGCGAACACCGGGGAGCTGTTTTTT

size: once
length: 15
V: TRBV14
D: TRBD1
J: TRBJ1-2
CDR3: CASSRRTGGSHGYTF
DNA: TGTGCCAGCAGCAGGAGGACAGGGGGCAGCCATGGCTACACCTTC

size: NA
length: 17
V: TRBV7-2
D: NA
J: TRBJ2-6
CDR3: CASSLHRAWPGANVLTF
DNA: TGTGCCAGCAGCTTACACAGGGCTTGGCCTGGGGCCAACGTCCTGACTTTC

size: NA
length: 14
V: TRBV7-9
D: NA
J: TRBJ1-2
CDR3: CASSSDSSNYGYTF
DNA: TGTGCCAGCAGCTCGGACAGCTCCAACTATGGCTACACCTTC

size: NA
length: 19
V: TRBV7-2
D: TRBD2
J: TRBJ2-1
CDR3: CASSTPGEGGVTSYNEQFF
DNA: TGTGCCAGCAGCACACCCGGGGAGGGCGGGGTAACCTCCTACAATGAGCAGTTCTTC

size: NA
length: 12
V: TRBV28
D: NA
J: TRBJ1-2
CDR3: CASTLQGGGYTF
DNA: TGTGCCAGTACCCTACAGGGAGGGGGCTACACCTTC

size: NA
length: 19
V: TRBV11-2
D: TRBD2
J: TRBJ2-3
CDR3: CASSYRASGGGTPTDTQYF
DNA: TGTGCCAGCAGCTATCGGGCTAGCGGGGGGGGAACCCCCACAGATACGCAGTATTTT

size: NA
length: 16
V: TRBV5-4
D: TRBD1
J: TRBJ2-7
CDR3: CASSLGGPGQGYEQYF
DNA: TGTGCCAGCAGCTTGGGGGGACCCGGACAGGGCTACGAGCAGTACTTC

size: few
length: 12
V: TRBV25-1
D: NA
J: TRBJ2-7
CDR3: CASSASPYEQYF
DNA: TGTGCCAGCAGTGCGTCCCCGTACGAGCAGTACTTC

size: NA
length: 13
V: TRBV19
D: TRBD1
J: TRBJ1-5
CDR3: CASGTGINQPQHF
DNA: TGTGCCAGCGGGACAGGGATCAATCAGCCCCAGCATTTT

size: NA
length: 15
V: TRBV9
D: NA
J: TRBJ1-5
CDR3: CASSVDGTSNQPQHF
DNA: TGTGCCAGCAGCGTGGACGGGACAAGCAATCAGCCCCAGCATTTT

size: few
length: 15
V: TRBV15
D: NA
J: TRBJ1-2
CDR3: CATHQGQGRRYGYTF
DNA: TGTGCCACCCATCAAGGGCAGGGTAGAAGGTATGGCTACACCTTC